This TCR beta chain was observed in a study of preoperative IRX-2 immunotherapy in early breast cancer. V was cut by 3 bases and J by 7 bases, with 16 bases left in between. This CDR3 contains 16 residues. CDR1 SGHNT and CDR2 YENEEA come from the germline V gene. This clone appeared a few times. Assay used: immunoSEQ multiplex PCR; TCRdb lists only in-frame clones, some missing. Of about 89,000 clones listed, around 86% are singletons. Treatment here: preoperative locoregional IRX-2 cytokine immunotherapy. Patients received preoperative, locoregional IRX-2 cytokine immunotherapy in a phase Ib study. Material: tumor tissue, obtained after IRX-2 immunotherapy. This rearrangement joins TRBV11-3 to TRBJ1-6; possibly TRBD1 for D (5 bases). This clonotype was obtained from a human donor with breast cancer. The CDR3: CASSFRTIEGNSPLHF. The CDR3 coding sequence is TGTGCCAGCAGCTTCCGGACAATAGAGGGGAATTCACCCCTCCACTTT.